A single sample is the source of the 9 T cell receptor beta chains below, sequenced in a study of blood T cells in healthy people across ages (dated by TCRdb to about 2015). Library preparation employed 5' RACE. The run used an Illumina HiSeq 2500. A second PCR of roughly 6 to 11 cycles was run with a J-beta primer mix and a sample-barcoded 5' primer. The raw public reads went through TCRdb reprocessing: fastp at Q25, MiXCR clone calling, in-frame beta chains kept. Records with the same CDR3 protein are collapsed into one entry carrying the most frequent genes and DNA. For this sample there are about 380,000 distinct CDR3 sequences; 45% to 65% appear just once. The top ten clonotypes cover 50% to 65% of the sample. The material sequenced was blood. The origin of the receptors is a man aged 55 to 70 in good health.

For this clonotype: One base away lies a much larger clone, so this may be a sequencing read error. This CDR3 is CTSSLGDPPDTQYF. Here the CDR3 DNA reads TGTACCAGCAGCTTGGGGGACCCCCCAGATACGCAGTATTTT. V gene TRBV7-9 combines with J gene TRBJ2-3, with D possibly called TRBD1 or TRBD2 (5 bases each). The CDR3 totals 14 residues. CDR1 and CDR2 (germline): SEHNR, FQNEAQ (reference sequence).

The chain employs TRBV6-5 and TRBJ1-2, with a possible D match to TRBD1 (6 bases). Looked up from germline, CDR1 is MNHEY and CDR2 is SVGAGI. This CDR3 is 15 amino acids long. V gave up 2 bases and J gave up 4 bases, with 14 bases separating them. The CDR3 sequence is CASSYNRQALYGYTF. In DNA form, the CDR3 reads TGTGCCAGCAGTTACAACAGACAGGCCCTCTATGGCTACACCTTC.

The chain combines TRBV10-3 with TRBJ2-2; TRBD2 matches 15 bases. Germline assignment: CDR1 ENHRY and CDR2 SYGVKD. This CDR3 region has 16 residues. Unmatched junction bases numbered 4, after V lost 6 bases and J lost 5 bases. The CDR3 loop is CAIRRGLAGGTGELFF. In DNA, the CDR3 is TGTGCCATCAGACGGGGACTAGCGGGAGGTACCGGGGAGCTGTTTTTT.

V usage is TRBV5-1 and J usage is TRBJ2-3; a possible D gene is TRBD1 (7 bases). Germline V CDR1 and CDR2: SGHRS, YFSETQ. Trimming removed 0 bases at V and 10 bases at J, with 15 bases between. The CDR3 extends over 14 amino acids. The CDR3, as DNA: TGCGCCAGCAGCTTGGGACAGGGCGGGAATTCGCAGTATTTT. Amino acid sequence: CASSLGQGGNSQYF.

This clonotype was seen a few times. The CDR3 reads CATQGAGYNEQFF. CDR3 DNA: TGTGCCACACAGGGGGCAGGGTACAATGAGCAGTTCTTC. The genes are TRBV24-1 and TRBJ2-1; 9 bases are a match to TRBD1. The trim removed 10 bases at V and 4 bases at J, leaving 4 bases unmatched. Germline V gives CDR1 KGHDR, CDR2 SFDVKD. CDR3 size: 13 residues.

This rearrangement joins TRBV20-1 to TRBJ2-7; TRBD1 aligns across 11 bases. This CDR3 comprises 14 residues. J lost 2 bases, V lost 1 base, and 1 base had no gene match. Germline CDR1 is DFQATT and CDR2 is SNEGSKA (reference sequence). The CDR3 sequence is CSARGGQGAYEQYF. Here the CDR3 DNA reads TGCAGTGCTAGAGGGGGACAGGGGGCCTACGAGCAGTACTTC.

The chain's CDR3 is CSARDLADLGNIQYF. The CDR3 DNA reads as TGCAGTGCTAGAGATTTAGCGGACCTAGGAAACATTCAGTACTTC. This chain links TRBV20-1 with TRBJ2-4; maybe TRBD2 (6 bases). Trimming pared 0 bases from V and 6 bases from J, leaving 15 bases between. This CDR3 contains 15 residues. CDR1 and CDR2 from the germline V gene are DFQATT and SNEGSKA (reference sequence).

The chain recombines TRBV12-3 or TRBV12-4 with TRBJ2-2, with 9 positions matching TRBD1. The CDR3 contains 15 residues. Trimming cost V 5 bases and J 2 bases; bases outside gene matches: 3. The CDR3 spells CASSPGQGNTGELFF. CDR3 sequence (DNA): TGTGCCAGCAGTCCGGGACAGGGTAACACCGGGGAGCTGTTTTTT.

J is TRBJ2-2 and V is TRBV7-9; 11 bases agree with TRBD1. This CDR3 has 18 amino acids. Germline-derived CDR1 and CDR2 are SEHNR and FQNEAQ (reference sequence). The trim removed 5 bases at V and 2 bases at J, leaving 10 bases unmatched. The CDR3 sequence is CASSHPPGTGGNTGELFF. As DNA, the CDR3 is TGTGCCAGCAGCCACCCGCCCGGGACAGGGGGTAACACCGGGGAGCTGTTTTTT.